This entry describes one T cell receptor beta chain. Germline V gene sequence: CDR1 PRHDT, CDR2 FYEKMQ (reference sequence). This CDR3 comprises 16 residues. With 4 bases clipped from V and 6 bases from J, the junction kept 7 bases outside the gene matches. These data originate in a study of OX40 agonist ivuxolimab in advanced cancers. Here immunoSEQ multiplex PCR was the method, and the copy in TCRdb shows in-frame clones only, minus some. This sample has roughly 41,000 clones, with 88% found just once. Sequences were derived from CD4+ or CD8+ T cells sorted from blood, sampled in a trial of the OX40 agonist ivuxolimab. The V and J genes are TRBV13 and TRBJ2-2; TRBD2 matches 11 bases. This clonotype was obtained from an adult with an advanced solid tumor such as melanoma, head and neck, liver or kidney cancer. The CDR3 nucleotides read TGTGCCAGCAGCTCATCACTAGCGGGAGTTCCCGGGGAGCTGTTTTTT. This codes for CASSSSLAGVPGELFF.